A selection of T cell receptor beta chains follows, all from one sample in a study of cytomegalovirus exposure and HLA in healthy donors. Clones were sequenced by immunoSEQ multiplex PCR, and TCRdb holds only the in-frame ones, with some missing. This sample has just over 200,000 clones; just under 70% occur once, and the top ten carry 2.6%. The sequencing sample was made of PBMCs. The receptor set was obtained from a middle-aged man in good health and CMV-seropositive. Both conserved end residues are part of each CDR3. D genes are given only for firm matches. Not every row has a clone size; where given, it reads once, few, many or a size class.

CDR3 protein: CATTGDSYEQYF
CDR3 DNA: TGTGCCACTACGGGGGACTCCTACGAGCAGTACTTC
V gene: TRBV6-5
J gene: TRBJ2-7
clone size: NA
D gene: NA

CDR3 protein: CASSPEGRTGTDTQYF
CDR3 DNA: TGCGCCAGCAGCCCGGAGGGTCGGACGGGCACAGATACGCAGTATTTT
V gene: TRBV5-1
J gene: TRBJ2-3
clone size: NA
D gene: NA

CDR3 protein: CASSVRDRADYTF
CDR3 DNA: TGTGCCAGCAGTGTGCGGGACAGGGCAGACTACACCTTC
V gene: TRBV2
J gene: TRBJ1-2
clone size: once
D gene: TRBD1

CDR3 protein: CASNSGIQETQYF
CDR3 DNA: TGTGCCAGCAATTCAGGGATACAAGAGACCCAGTACTTC
V gene: TRBV28
J gene: TRBJ2-5
clone size: NA
D gene: NA

CDR3 protein: CASSFPGVPQYF
CDR3 DNA: TGTGCCAGCAGCTTCCCCGGAGTACCCCAGTACTTC
V gene: TRBV7-2
J gene: TRBJ2-5
clone size: NA
D gene: NA

CDR3 protein: CASSRGGTGGPRDTQYF
CDR3 DNA: TGTGCCAGCAGCAGGGGGGGGACAGGGGGCCCTAGAGATACGCAGTATTTT
V gene: TRBV9
J gene: TRBJ2-3
clone size: NA
D gene: TRBD1

CDR3 protein: CASSQGEGVNNQPQHF
CDR3 DNA: TGTGCCAGCAGCCAAGGGGAGGGGGTTAACAATCAGCCCCAGCATTTT
V gene: TRBV4-2
J gene: TRBJ1-5
clone size: NA
D gene: NA

CDR3 protein: CATGTGDYEQYF
CDR3 DNA: TGTGCTACCGGGACAGGGGACTACGAGCAGTACTTC
V gene: TRBV19
J gene: TRBJ2-7
clone size: NA
D gene: TRBD1

CDR3 protein: CASSYGDFYEQYF
CDR3 DNA: TGTGCCAGCAGTTACGGGGACTTCTACGAGCAGTACTTC
V gene: TRBV6-6
J gene: TRBJ2-7
clone size: NA
D gene: NA

CDR3 protein: CASSLVGGMNTEAFF
CDR3 DNA: TGTGCCAGCAGCCTAGTGGGAGGGATGAACACTGAAGCTTTCTTT
V gene: TRBV14
J gene: TRBJ1-1
clone size: NA
D gene: NA

CDR3 protein: CASSQVLGDSSYEQYF
CDR3 DNA: TGCGCCAGCAGCCAAGTTCTAGGCGATAGCTCCTACGAGCAGTACTTC
V gene: TRBV4-3
J gene: TRBJ2-7
clone size: NA
D gene: NA

CDR3 protein: CASSLAALGTDTQYF
CDR3 DNA: TGTGCCAGCAGCTTGGCCGCCCTAGGTACAGATACGCAGTATTTT
V gene: TRBV5-4
J gene: TRBJ2-3
clone size: once
D gene: NA

CDR3 protein: CSSSWDRGSWEKLFF
CDR3 DNA: TGTTCCAGCAGCTGGGACAGGGGGTCGTGGGAAAAACTGTTTTTT
V gene: TRBV7-9
J gene: TRBJ1-4
clone size: NA
D gene: TRBD1

CDR3 protein: CASSDLAGGTQYF
CDR3 DNA: TGTGCCAGCAGTGACTTGGCGGGGGGGACCCAGTACTTC
V gene: TRBV6-4
J gene: TRBJ2-5
clone size: NA
D gene: TRBD2

CDR3 protein: CASSARQGVRRNQPQHF
CDR3 DNA: TGTGCCAGCAGTGCCAGACAGGGGGTTAGAAGAAATCAGCCCCAGCATTTT
V gene: TRBV28
J gene: TRBJ1-5
clone size: NA
D gene: TRBD1

CDR3 protein: CASSNPGGGETQYF
CDR3 DNA: TGTGCCAGCAGTAATCCCGGGGGTGGAGAGACCCAGTACTTC
V gene: TRBV5-4
J gene: TRBJ2-5
clone size: NA
D gene: NA

CDR3 protein: CASSLVGEETQYF
CDR3 DNA: TGTGCCAGCAGCTTGGTCGGAGAAGAGACCCAGTACTTC
V gene: TRBV7-2
J gene: TRBJ2-5
clone size: NA
D gene: NA

CDR3 protein: CASSAQGLGLNEQYF
CDR3 DNA: TGTGCCAGCAGCGCGCAGGGTCTGGGCCTCAACGAGCAGTACTTC
V gene: TRBV2
J gene: TRBJ2-7
clone size: NA
D gene: NA

CDR3 protein: CASSEGQGLTDTQYF
CDR3 DNA: TGTGCCAGCAGTGAAGGACAGGGACTCACAGATACGCAGTATTTT
V gene: TRBV25-1
J gene: TRBJ2-3
clone size: few
D gene: TRBD1

CDR3 protein: CASSLPGDQGAYEQYF
CDR3 DNA: TGTGCCAGCAGCCTTCCCGGAGACCAAGGGGCCTACGAGCAGTACTTC
V gene: TRBV5-4
J gene: TRBJ2-7
clone size: few
D gene: NA

CDR3 protein: CASSLDGGDSPLHF
CDR3 DNA: TGCGCCAGCAGCTTGGATGGGGGCGATTCACCCCTCCACTTT
V gene: TRBV5-1
J gene: TRBJ1-6
clone size: NA
D gene: NA

CDR3 protein: CASSVGRIGTGGRYEQYF
CDR3 DNA: TGCGCCAGCAGCGTGGGCCGAATTGGGACAGGGGGTAGGTACGAGCAGTACTTC
V gene: TRBV5-1
J gene: TRBJ2-7
clone size: NA
D gene: TRBD1

CDR3 protein: CASSIMGQYYGYTF
CDR3 DNA: TGTGCCAGTAGTATCATGGGACAGTACTATGGCTACACCTTC
V gene: TRBV19
J gene: TRBJ1-2
clone size: NA
D gene: TRBD1

CDR3 protein: CASSQGKFLESYNSPLHF
CDR3 DNA: TGCGCCAGCAGCCAGGGAAAGTTCTTGGAATCCTATAATTCACCCCTCCACTTT
V gene: TRBV5-1
J gene: TRBJ1-6
clone size: NA
D gene: NA

CDR3 protein: CASSAKRGVLQETQYF
CDR3 DNA: TGTGCCAGCAGTGCTAAGCGGGGAGTACTCCAAGAGACCCAGTACTTC
V gene: TRBV6-1
J gene: TRBJ2-5
clone size: NA
D gene: TRBD2

CDR3 protein: CASSQTSGYEQYF
CDR3 DNA: TGTGCCAGCAGTCAGACTAGCGGATACGAGCAGTACTTC
V gene: TRBV4-2
J gene: TRBJ2-7
clone size: few
D gene: TRBD2

CDR3 protein: CASSSGGLGNQPQHF
CDR3 DNA: TGCGCCAGCAGCTCCGGGGGATTGGGCAATCAGCCCCAGCATTTT
V gene: TRBV4-1
J gene: TRBJ1-5
clone size: NA
D gene: NA

CDR3 protein: CASSPLQANEQFF
CDR3 DNA: TGTGCCAGCTCACCACTTCAGGCCAATGAGCAGTTCTTC
V gene: TRBV18
J gene: TRBJ2-1
clone size: NA
D gene: NA

CDR3 protein: CASSLGPSGVYEQYF
CDR3 DNA: TGCGCCAGCAGCTTGGGCCCCAGCGGGGTCTACGAGCAGTACTTC
V gene: TRBV5-1
J gene: TRBJ2-7
clone size: NA
D gene: TRBD2

CDR3 protein: CATKRDRTYEQYF
CDR3 DNA: TGTGCCACCAAAAGGGACAGAACCTACGAGCAGTACTTC
V gene: TRBV11-2
J gene: TRBJ2-7
clone size: once
D gene: TRBD1

CDR3 protein: CASSFGTGGPGELFF
CDR3 DNA: TGTGCCAGCAGCTTCGGGACAGGGGGCCCCGGGGAGCTGTTTTTT
V gene: TRBV7-7
J gene: TRBJ2-2
clone size: NA
D gene: TRBD1

CDR3 protein: CASSYPTSRVYNEQFF
CDR3 DNA: TGTGCCAGCAGTTACCCGACTAGCAGAGTCTACAATGAGCAGTTCTTC
V gene: TRBV6-5
J gene: TRBJ2-1
clone size: NA
D gene: TRBD2

CDR3 protein: CASSSTRQGAYTF
CDR3 DNA: TGTGCCAGCAGCTCAACTAGACAGGGGGCCTACACCTTC
V gene: TRBV7-2
J gene: TRBJ1-2
clone size: few
D gene: TRBD1

CDR3 protein: CASSTIWEGTEAFF
CDR3 DNA: TGCGCCAGCAGCACCATTTGGGAGGGCACTGAAGCTTTCTTT
V gene: TRBV5-1
J gene: TRBJ1-1
clone size: NA
D gene: NA

CDR3 protein: CASRKDFTANYGYTF
CDR3 DNA: TGTGCCAGCCGTAAGGACTTTACAGCTAACTATGGCTACACCTTC
V gene: TRBV7-9
J gene: TRBJ1-2
clone size: few
D gene: NA

CDR3 protein: CASSQDVYNEQFF
CDR3 DNA: TGCGCCAGCAGCCAAGACGTGTACAATGAGCAGTTCTTC
V gene: TRBV4-1
J gene: TRBJ2-1
clone size: NA
D gene: NA

CDR3 protein: CASSLPERRTQYF
CDR3 DNA: TGTGCCAGCAGCTTGCCCGAGAGGCGGACCCAGTACTTC
V gene: TRBV7-2
J gene: TRBJ2-5
clone size: NA
D gene: NA

CDR3 protein: CASNLRGQGYGYTF
CDR3 DNA: TGTGCCAGTAATCTCCGGGGACAGGGCTATGGCTACACCTTC
V gene: TRBV9
J gene: TRBJ1-2
clone size: few
D gene: TRBD1

CDR3 protein: CASSWGLAGGLFTGELFF
CDR3 DNA: TGTGCCAGTAGTTGGGGACTAGCGGGGGGGCTGTTCACCGGGGAGCTGTTTTTT
V gene: TRBV19
J gene: TRBJ2-2
clone size: NA
D gene: TRBD2

CDR3 protein: CASSPSLGGSTEAFF
CDR3 DNA: TGTGCCAGCTCACCATCATTGGGAGGTTCCACTGAAGCTTTCTTT
V gene: TRBV18
J gene: TRBJ1-1
clone size: few
D gene: NA

CDR3 protein: CASSLVTLYNEQFF
CDR3 DNA: TGTGCCAGCAGTTTAGTGACTTTGTACAATGAGCAGTTCTTC
V gene: TRBV28
J gene: TRBJ2-1
clone size: NA
D gene: NA

CDR3 protein: CASSYTAGGDYGYTF
CDR3 DNA: TGTGCCAGCAGTTACACGGCAGGGGGAGACTATGGCTACACCTTC
V gene: TRBV6-5
J gene: TRBJ1-2
clone size: NA
D gene: TRBD1

CDR3 protein: CASSLKSRDSWNTGELFF
CDR3 DNA: TGTGCCAGCAGCTTAAAGTCCCGGGACTCGTGGAACACCGGGGAGCTGTTTTTT
V gene: TRBV7-6
J gene: TRBJ2-2
clone size: NA
D gene: NA

CDR3 protein: CAISLLGGGGYTF
CDR3 DNA: TGTGCCATCAGTTTACTAGGGGGCGGTGGCTACACCTTC
V gene: TRBV10-3
J gene: TRBJ1-2
clone size: NA
D gene: TRBD1

CDR3 protein: CASRENTAWANVLTF
CDR3 DNA: TGTGCCAGCAGGGAGAACACGGCTTGGGCCAACGTCCTGACTTTC
V gene: TRBV2
J gene: TRBJ2-6
clone size: NA
D gene: NA

CDR3 protein: CASSFDRGGEKLFF
CDR3 DNA: TGTGCCAGCAGCTTTGACAGGGGCGGAGAAAAACTGTTTTTT
V gene: TRBV9
J gene: TRBJ1-4
clone size: few
D gene: TRBD1

CDR3 protein: CASSPRAGESTDTQYF
CDR3 DNA: TGTGCCAGCTCACCAAGGGCGGGGGAAAGCACAGATACGCAGTATTTT
V gene: TRBV18
J gene: TRBJ2-3
clone size: NA
D gene: TRBD2

CDR3 protein: CASSRGGGEETQYF
CDR3 DNA: TGTGCCAGCAGCCGAGGAGGGGGGGAAGAGACCCAGTACTTC
V gene: TRBV5-4
J gene: TRBJ2-5
clone size: NA
D gene: NA

CDR3 protein: CASRPGQGARTGANVLTF
CDR3 DNA: TGTGCCAGTAGGCCGGGACAGGGGGCGCGTACCGGGGCCAACGTCCTGACTTTC
V gene: TRBV19
J gene: TRBJ2-6
clone size: few
D gene: TRBD1

CDR3 protein: CASSLSTGSNTGELFF
CDR3 DNA: TGTGCCAGCAGTCTTTCGACAGGGTCGAACACCGGGGAGCTGTTTTTT
V gene: TRBV27
J gene: TRBJ2-2
clone size: NA
D gene: TRBD1

CDR3 protein: CASRNLAYTDTQYF
CDR3 DNA: TGTGCCAGCAGGAATCTAGCTTACACAGATACGCAGTATTTT
V gene: TRBV2
J gene: TRBJ2-3
clone size: NA
D gene: NA

CDR3 protein: CASSSSREGNYGYTF
CDR3 DNA: TGTGCCAGCAGTTCCTCCAGGGAGGGAAACTATGGCTACACCTTC
V gene: TRBV6-5
J gene: TRBJ1-2
clone size: NA
D gene: NA

CDR3 protein: CASSPVGGGGSSYNEQFF
CDR3 DNA: TGTGCCAGCTCACCAGTAGGCGGGGGGGGCAGCTCCTACAATGAGCAGTTCTTC
V gene: TRBV18
J gene: TRBJ2-1
clone size: NA
D gene: TRBD2

CDR3 protein: CASSRGAYRTDTQYF
CDR3 DNA: TGTGCCAGCAGCCGAGGTGCCTACCGCACAGATACGCAGTATTTT
V gene: TRBV7-2
J gene: TRBJ2-3
clone size: NA
D gene: NA

CDR3 protein: CASIQGGINYGYTF
CDR3 DNA: TGTGCCAGCATTCAAGGAGGGATCAACTATGGCTACACCTTC
V gene: TRBV28
J gene: TRBJ1-2
clone size: NA
D gene: NA

CDR3 protein: CASSLDRGEKLFF
CDR3 DNA: TGTGCCAGCAGCTTGGACAGGGGTGAAAAACTGTTTTTT
V gene: TRBV5-4
J gene: TRBJ1-4
clone size: NA
D gene: TRBD1

CDR3 protein: CASSGTLYEQYF
CDR3 DNA: TGTGCCAGCAGCGGGACACTCTACGAGCAGTACTTC
V gene: TRBV5-5
J gene: TRBJ2-7
clone size: NA
D gene: NA

CDR3 protein: CASSLVGGSKSPLHF
CDR3 DNA: TGTGCCAGCAGCTTGGTTGGGGGGTCGAAATCACCCCTCCACTTT
V gene: TRBV5-4
J gene: TRBJ1-6
clone size: NA
D gene: NA

CDR3 protein: CASSLFSGTGGYRRYIQYF
CDR3 DNA: TGTGCCAGCAGTTTATTTTCCGGGACAGGGGGCTATCGGAGGTACATTCAGTACTTC
V gene: TRBV28
J gene: TRBJ2-4
clone size: few
D gene: TRBD1